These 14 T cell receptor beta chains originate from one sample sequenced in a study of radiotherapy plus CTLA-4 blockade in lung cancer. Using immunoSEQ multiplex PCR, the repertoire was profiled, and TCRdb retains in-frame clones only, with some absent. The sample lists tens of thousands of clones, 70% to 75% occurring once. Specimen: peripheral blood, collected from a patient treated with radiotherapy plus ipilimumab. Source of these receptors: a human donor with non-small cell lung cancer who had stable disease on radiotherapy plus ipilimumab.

CDR3 sequence: CAWRDPRGARGNTEAFF. The CDR3 region has the DNA TGTGCCTGGAGGGATCCGAGGGGGGCCAGGGGGAACACTGAAGCTTTCTTT. V usage is TRBV30 and J usage is TRBJ1-1; the D gene is possibly TRBD1 (6 bases). The CDR3 loop spans 17 amino acids. The germline gives CDR1 GTSNPN, CDR2 SVGIG (reference sequence). Trimming left V 3 bases short and J 1 base short, with 21 bases between.

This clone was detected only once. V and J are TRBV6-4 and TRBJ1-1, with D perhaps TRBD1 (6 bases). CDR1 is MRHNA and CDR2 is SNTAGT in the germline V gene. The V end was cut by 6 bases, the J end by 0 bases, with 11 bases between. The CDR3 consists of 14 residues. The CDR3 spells CASSATGLNTEAFF. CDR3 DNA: TGTGCCAGCAGCGCGACAGGCCTGAACACTGAAGCTTTCTTT.

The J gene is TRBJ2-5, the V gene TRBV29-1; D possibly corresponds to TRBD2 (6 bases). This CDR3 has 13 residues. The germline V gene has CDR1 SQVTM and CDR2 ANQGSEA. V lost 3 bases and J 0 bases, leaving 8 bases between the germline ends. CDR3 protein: CSVDRDYQETQYF. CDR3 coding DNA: TGCAGCGTTGACCGGGACTACCAAGAGACCCAGTACTTC.

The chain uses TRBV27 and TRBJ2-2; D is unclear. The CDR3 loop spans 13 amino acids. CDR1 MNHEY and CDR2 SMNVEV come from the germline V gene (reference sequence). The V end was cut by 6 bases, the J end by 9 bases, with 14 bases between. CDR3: CASRGSTYRELFF. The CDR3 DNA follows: TGTGCCAGCAGGGGCTCAACATACAGGGAGCTGTTTTTT.

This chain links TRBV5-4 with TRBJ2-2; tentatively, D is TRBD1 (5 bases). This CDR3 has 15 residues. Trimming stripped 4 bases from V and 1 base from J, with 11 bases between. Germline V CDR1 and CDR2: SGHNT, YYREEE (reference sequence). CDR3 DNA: TGTGCCAGCAGCCGAGACAGTAAGAACACCGGGGAGCTGTTTTTT. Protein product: CASSRDSKNTGELFF.

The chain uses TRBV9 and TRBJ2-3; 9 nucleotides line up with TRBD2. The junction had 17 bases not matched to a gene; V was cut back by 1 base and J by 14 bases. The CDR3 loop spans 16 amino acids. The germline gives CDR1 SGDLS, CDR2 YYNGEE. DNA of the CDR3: TGTGCCAGCAGCGTACTCAGCGGGGGGTACGGTCCCGTGTTGTATTTT. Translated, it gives CASSVLSGGYGPVLYF.

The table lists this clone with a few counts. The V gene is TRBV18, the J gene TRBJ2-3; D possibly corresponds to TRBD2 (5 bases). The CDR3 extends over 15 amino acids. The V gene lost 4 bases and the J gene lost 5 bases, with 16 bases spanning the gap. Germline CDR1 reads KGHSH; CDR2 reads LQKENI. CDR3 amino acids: CASSQSRAEGDTQYF. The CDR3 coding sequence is TGTGCCAGCTCACAATCTAGGGCCGAGGGAGATACGCAGTATTTT.

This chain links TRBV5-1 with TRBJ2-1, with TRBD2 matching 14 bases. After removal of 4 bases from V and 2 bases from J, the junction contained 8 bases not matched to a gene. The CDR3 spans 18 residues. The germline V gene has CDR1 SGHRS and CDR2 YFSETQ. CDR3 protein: CASSAGLAGARTYNEQFF. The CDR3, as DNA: TGCGCCAGCAGCGCGGGACTAGCGGGGGCTCGGACCTACAATGAGCAGTTCTTC.

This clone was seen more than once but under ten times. The CDR3 region has the DNA TGTGCCAGCAGCTTGGGGACCGGACAGGGAGACGGAAACACCATATATTTT. Translation: CASSLGTGQGDGNTIYF. This sequence joins TRBV5-4 and TRBJ1-3, with 8 positions matching TRBD1. Germline-derived CDR1 and CDR2 are SGHNT and YYREEE (reference sequence). With 0 bases clipped from V and 4 bases from J, the junction kept 9 bases outside the gene matches. This CDR3 contains 17 residues.

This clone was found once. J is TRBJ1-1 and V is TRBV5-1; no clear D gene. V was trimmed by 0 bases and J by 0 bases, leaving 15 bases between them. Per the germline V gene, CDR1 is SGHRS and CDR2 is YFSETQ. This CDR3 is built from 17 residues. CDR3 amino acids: CASSLGPGFGMNTEAFF. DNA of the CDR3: TGCGCCAGCAGCTTGGGACCCGGTTTTGGAATGAACACTGAAGCTTTCTTT.

CDR3 nucleotide sequence: TGTGCCAGCAGCTTCGGACGGAGCTACGAGCAGTACTTC. Residues: CASSFGRSYEQYF. The genes are TRBV5-6 and TRBJ2-7; D not resolved. From germline, CDR1 is SGHDT and CDR2 YYEEEE. Trimming removed 2 bases from V and 3 bases from J, with 9 bases in between. The CDR3 runs to 13 residues.

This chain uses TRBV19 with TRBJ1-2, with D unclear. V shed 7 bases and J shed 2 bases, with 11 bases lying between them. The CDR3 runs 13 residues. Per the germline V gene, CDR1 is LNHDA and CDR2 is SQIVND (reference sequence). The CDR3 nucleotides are TGTGCCAGTAAGAAGACCGGCAACTATGGCTACACCTTC. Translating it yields CASKKTGNYGYTF.

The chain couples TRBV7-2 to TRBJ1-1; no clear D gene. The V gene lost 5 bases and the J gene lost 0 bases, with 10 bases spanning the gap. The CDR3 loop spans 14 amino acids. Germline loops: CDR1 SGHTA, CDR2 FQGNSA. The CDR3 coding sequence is TGTGCCAGCAGCCCGGAACGGGTGAACACTGAAGCTTTCTTT. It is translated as CASSPERVNTEAFF.

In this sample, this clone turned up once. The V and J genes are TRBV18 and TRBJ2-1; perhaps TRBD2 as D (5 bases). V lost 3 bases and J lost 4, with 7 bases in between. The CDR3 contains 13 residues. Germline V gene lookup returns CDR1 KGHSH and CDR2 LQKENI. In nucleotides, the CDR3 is TGTGCCAGCTCACCCGGGAATTACAATGAGCAGTTCTTC. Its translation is CASSPGNYNEQFF.